Below, one T cell receptor (beta chain) is given with its context. The target antigen is unknown. Assay used: immunoSEQ multiplex PCR; TCRdb lists only in-frame clones, some missing. The sample yields 60,000 to 85,000 clones, roughly 85% seen once. V shed 1 base, J shed 5 bases, and the junction held 2 bases outside the gene matches. Germline V CDR1 and CDR2: LGHNT, FRNRAP. The CDR3 loop spans 14 amino acids. The data were taken from a study of T cell responses to AZD1222 COVID-19 vaccine. Study conclusions and caveats: Two AZD1222 doses significantly raised spike-specific TCR breadth and depth over controls. Nearly half of spike-specific TCRs reportedly target unmutated variant regions.

The clonotype was recovered from an adult in good health. The rearrangement joins TRBV12-5 to TRBJ2-7; 10 bases are a match to TRBD1. The specimen comprised peripheral blood, sampled on day 0 of AZD1222 vaccination. CDR3 loop: CASGLGDRGHEQYF. DNA for the CDR3: TGTGCTAGTGGTTTGGGGGACAGGGGTCACGAGCAGTACTTC.